One sample yielded the 17 T cell receptor beta chains listed below, sequenced in a study of T cells after yellow fever vaccination. Using its own MiXCR run on the 5' RACE reads, TCRdb lists one record per CDR3 protein. The table shows about 360,000 distinct CDR3 sequences, with around 6.5% occurring only once. This sample comprised PBMCs, obtained 5 days after the yellow fever booster vaccination. The receptors here all came from a man younger than 40 who received the YFV17D yellow fever vaccine.

The V gene is TRBV7-6, the J gene TRBJ2-5, with 7 bases matching TRBD2. Germline CDR1 and CDR2: SGHVS and FNYEAQ. The length of the CDR3 is 12 residues. The ends lost 8 bases at V and 5 bases at J; junction bases unmatched: 5. The CDR3 region has the DNA TGTGCCAGCGGCGGGAGCCAGGAGACCCAGTACTTC. It specifies CASGGSQETQYF.

This clonotype was observed a handful of times. The chain is built from TRBV7-9 and TRBJ2-3; 11 nucleotides align to TRBD2. Germline CDR1 SEHNR, CDR2 FQNEAQ (reference sequence). V was clipped by 6 bases and J by 6 bases; unmatched bases: 8. The CDR3 has 15 residues. This chain's CDR3 is CASSTSGRSGDTQYF. CDR3 nucleotides: TGTGCCAGCAGTACTAGCGGGAGATCCGGGGATACGCAGTATTTT.

The chain uses TRBV4-2 and TRBJ2-7; the match to TRBD2 covers 10 bases. The CDR3 totals 18 residues. The germline V gene has CDR1 LGHNA and CDR2 YNFKEQ. The ends lost 1 base at V and 3 bases at J; junction bases unmatched: 12. CDR3 bases: TGTGCCAGCAGCCAAGGACCTAGCGGGAGTGGCTCCTTCTACGAGCAGTACTTC. Amino acids: CASSQGPSGSGSFYEQYF.

This clonotype occurred a few times. The chain joins TRBV6-2 or TRBV6-3 to TRBJ2-4; 9 bases are a match to TRBD1. V trimming: 6 bases; J trimming: 6 bases; junction bases outside the gene matches: 9. This CDR3 is 15 amino acids long. CDR1 is MNHEY and CDR2 is SVGEGT in the germline V gene. CDR3 sequence: CASSLQGALSNIQYF. The CDR3 DNA is TGTGCCAGCAGCTTACAGGGGGCACTCTCAAACATTCAGTACTTC.

The sample holds many counts of this clonotype. This chain links TRBV9 with TRBJ2-5, with D uncertain. In germline, CDR1 is SGDLS, CDR2 YYNGEE. CDR3 length: 12 residues. V gave up 4 bases and J gave up 9 bases, with 13 bases separating them. The CDR3 spells CASSQRDRPQYF. DNA of the CDR3: TGTGCCAGCAGCCAAAGAGACCGACCCCAGTACTTC.

Ten or more counts support this clonotype. The gene calls are TRBV5-1 and TRBJ2-7, with 10 bases that match TRBD2. The V segment lost 1 base and the J segment 5 bases; nucleotides outside the gene matches: 6. The CDR3 extends over 15 amino acids. CDR1 and CDR2 (germline): SGHRS, YFSETQ. The CDR3 DNA is TGCGCCAGCAGCTTGCTGGCTAGCGGGAGCCACGAGCAGTACTTC. Amino acid sequence: CASSLLASGSHEQYF.

The rearrangement uses TRBV6-1 and TRBJ2-7; perhaps TRBD1 as D (10 bases). CDR3 length: 17 residues. The V gene lost 6 bases and the J gene lost 3 bases, with 24 bases spanning the gap. CDR1 and CDR2 from the germline V gene are MNHNS and SASEGT. The chain's CDR3 is CASSRDRGLAGDYEQYF. DNA for the CDR3: TGTGCCAGCAGCCGGGACAGGGGTTTAGCGGGGGACTACGAGCAGTACTTC.

This clonotype was detected only a few times. The gene calls are TRBV2 and TRBJ2-7; D not certain. Trimming took off 3 bases at V and 6 bases at J, with 15 bases between the two ends. CDR3 length: 14 residues. Germline lookup yields CDR1 SNHLY and CDR2 FYNNEI. The CDR3 bases are TGTGCCAGCAGTGAGTGGACCAGCCTTGCCGAGCAGTACTTC. It is translated as CASSEWTSLAEQYF.

A word on this clonotype: A much larger clone is a single base away; this may be a read error. CDR3 sequence: CSVSTGQGTGELFF. In DNA, the CDR3 is TGCAGTGTTAGTACGGGACAGGGGACCGGGGAGCTGTTTTTT. This sequence joins TRBV20-1 and TRBJ2-2; the match to TRBD1 covers 10 bases. V dropped 7 bases and J dropped 5; count of bases not matched to a gene: 7. The CDR3 has 14 residues. Germline lookup yields CDR1 DFQATT and CDR2 SNEGSKA (reference sequence).

This clonotype was seen a few times. This sequence joins TRBV29-1 and TRBJ2-1, with a possible D match to TRBD2 (8 bases). Germline V gene lookup returns CDR1 SQVTM and CDR2 ANQGSEA. The CDR3 consists of 15 residues. Trimming stripped 6 bases from V and 5 bases from J, with 20 bases between. The CDR3 DNA reads TGCAGCGTGCCACGGGGGGGACAGATGAACAATGAGCAGTTCTTC. It codes for CSVPRGGQMNNEQFF.

This clonotype was counted at least ten times. The chain combines TRBV11-2 with TRBJ1-5; TRBD1 matches 7 bases. V shed 0 bases, J shed 0 bases, and the junction held 5 bases outside the gene matches. The CDR3 loop spans 17 amino acids. Germline values: CDR1 SGHAT, CDR2 FQNNGV. DNA of the CDR3: TGTGCCAGCAGCTTAGATGGGACAGCCTATAGCAATCAGCCCCAGCATTTT. It specifies CASSLDGTAYSNQPQHF.

V is TRBV11-3 and J is TRBJ2-1; 7 bases match TRBD2. V was pared by 5 bases and J by 5 bases, with 12 bases of the junction left unmatched. This CDR3 region has 16 residues. The germline CDR1 and CDR2 sequences are SGHNT and YENEEA. CDR3 amino acids: CASSPSGGDLDNEQFF. CDR3 DNA sequence: TGTGCCAGCAGCCCTAGTGGGGGGGATCTCGACAATGAGCAGTTCTTC.

This clonotype occurred many times. The chain joins TRBV7-9 to TRBJ1-5; TRBD1 might be the D (5 bases). CDR1 and CDR2 (germline): SEHNR, FQNEAQ (reference sequence). V shed 5 bases and J shed 5 bases, with 13 bases lying between them. This CDR3 comprises 14 residues. The CDR3 DNA reads TGTGCCAGCAGCCCAGCAGGGAGGGATCAGCCCCAGCATTTT. It is translated as CASSPAGRDQPQHF.

Only a few counts were recorded for this clonotype. The J gene is TRBJ2-4, the V gene TRBV3-1; 10 bases are shared with TRBD2. With 3 bases clipped from V and 4 bases from J, the junction kept 6 bases outside the gene matches. There are 16 residues in the CDR3. Germline-derived CDR1 and CDR2 are LGHDT and YNNKEL (reference sequence). CDR3: CASSQFSGRAKNIQYF. The CDR3 DNA follows: TGTGCCAGCAGCCAGTTCAGCGGGAGGGCGAAAAACATTCAGTACTTC.

This rearrangement joins TRBV12-3 or TRBV12-4 to TRBJ2-7; D tentatively reads TRBD1 or TRBD2 (5 bases each). The CDR3 loop spans 15 amino acids. Trimming removed 1 base from V and 3 bases from J, with 13 bases in between. The CDR3 region has the DNA TGTGCCAGCAGTTTAGGGTCCGGGGCAGTCTACGAGCAGTACTTC. Protein sequence: CASSLGSGAVYEQYF.

The gene calls are TRBV4-3 and TRBJ2-4; 9 nucleotides line up with TRBD1. CDR1 and CDR2 (germline): LGHNA, YSLEER. The CDR3 consists of 17 residues. Trimming at V came to 3 bases and at J to 4 bases, leaving 10 bases not matched to a gene. The CDR3 spells CASSHHLAGTGKNIQYF. The CDR3 region has the DNA TGCGCCAGCAGCCATCACTTGGCCGGGACAGGGAAAAACATTCAGTACTTC.

This clonotype has a count of ten or more. This chain joins TRBV7-2 and TRBJ2-2, with D possibly matching TRBD2 (6 bases). Trimming stripped 5 bases from V and 3 bases from J, with 16 bases between. The CDR3 extends over 16 amino acids. Germline CDR1 and CDR2: SGHTA and FQGNSA. DNA for the CDR3: TGTGCCAGCAGCCGCGGGAATCCCGGGTACACCGGGGAGCTGTTTTTT. This translates into CASSRGNPGYTGELFF.